The T cell receptor (beta chain) described here comes from a study of siplizumab effects on memory and regulatory T cells. Findings of the study overall: Siplizumab significantly lowered the alloreactive sequences that could be traced to unstimulated CD4+ memory cells. To unstimulated subsets, only a minor fraction of alloreactive clones could be mapped.

V gave up 8 bases and J gave up 3 bases, with 11 bases separating them. From germline, CDR1 is MNHEY and CDR2 SVGAGI. The CDR3 is 12 residues long. This clone occurred once. The target antigen is unknown. In each sample, about 10^5 TCR templates were assayed. TCRdb's table, derived via immunoSEQ multiplex PCR, lists solely in-frame clones and lacks some. Among about 50,000 clones, around 97% were seen once, and the ten largest hold 0.55% to 0.65%. Unstimulated subsets comprising naive, memory, effector memory and TEMRA cells were sequenced in a few donor pairs. The TCR comes from a human donor in good health. Sequencing input: naive CD4+ T cells sorted from blood. J is TRBJ2-7 and V is TRBV6-5, with D possibly matching TRBD1 (5 bases). DNA of the CDR3: TGTGCCAGCTCCCAAGGGGTCTACGAGCAGTACTTC. This codes for CASSQGVYEQYF.